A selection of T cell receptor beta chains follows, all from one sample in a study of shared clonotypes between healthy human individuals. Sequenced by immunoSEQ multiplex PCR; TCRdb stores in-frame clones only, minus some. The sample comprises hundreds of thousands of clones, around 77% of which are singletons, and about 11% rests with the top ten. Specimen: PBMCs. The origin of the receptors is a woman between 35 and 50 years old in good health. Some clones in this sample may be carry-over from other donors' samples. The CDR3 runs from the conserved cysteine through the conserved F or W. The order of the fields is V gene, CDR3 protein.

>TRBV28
CASSLPRGGEKLFF
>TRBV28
CASSSPGLEETQYF
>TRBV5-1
CASSLVAGVAYEQYF
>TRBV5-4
CASSSDYFSNEQFF
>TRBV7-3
CASSSYSGSTGKLFF
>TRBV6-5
CASSYDLTYEQYF
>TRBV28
CASLVTGGDQPQHF
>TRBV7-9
CASSLFDRQETQYF
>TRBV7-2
CASSGDFSPLHF
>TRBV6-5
CASSQTGAYNEQFF